The 8 T cell receptor beta chains presented below share a single source sample, sequenced in a study of PD-1 blockade in classical Hodgkin lymphoma. Each patient's relapse followed autologous stem cell transplantation, and brentuximab vedotin exposure varied. The data were produced by immunoSEQ multiplex PCR, yet TCRdb's version contains in-frame clones alone and is incomplete. The sample carries over 70,000 clones, around nine tenths recorded once. The sample consisted of peripheral blood mononuclear cells (PBMCs), taken at baseline. Every receptor here comes from a human donor with classical Hodgkin lymphoma.

This rearrangement joins TRBV28 to TRBJ1-2; 7 nucleotides line up with TRBD1. Per the germline V gene, CDR1 is MDHEN and CDR2 is SYDVKM. J was trimmed by 7 bases and V by 1 base; bases with no gene match: 9. This CDR3 has 15 amino acids. The CDR3 loop is CASSLYDRERSGYTF. Here the CDR3 DNA reads TGTGCCAGCAGTTTATACGACAGGGAGAGGTCTGGCTACACCTTC.

This clone was detected only once. The chain links TRBV18 to TRBJ2-7; possibly TRBD1 for D (6 bases). CDR3 length equals 14 residues. The V end lost 2 bases, the J end lost 3 bases, and 11 bases lay between the germline ends. CDR1 is KGHSH, CDR2 LQKENI, per germline. The CDR3 protein is CASSPIRDNYEQYF. The CDR3, as DNA: TGTGCCAGCTCACCAATCCGGGACAACTACGAGCAGTACTTC.

This clone was counted once. This chain joins TRBV4-1 and TRBJ1-3; D uncertain. CDR3 length: 16 residues. Between the trimmed V and J ends, which lost 0 bases and 3 bases, there was a span of 12 bases. Germline V CDR1 and CDR2: MGHRA, YSYEKL. CDR3 residues: CASSQDEGFIGNTIYF. The CDR3 DNA follows: TGCGCCAGCAGCCAAGATGAAGGTTTTATTGGAAACACCATATATTTT.

This chain connects TRBV10-1 to TRBJ2-7; 10 bases are shared with TRBD2. The CDR3 spans 12 residues. Germline loops: CDR1 WNHNN, CDR2 SYGVQD (reference sequence). After removal of 8 bases from V and 5 bases from J, the junction contained 3 bases not matched to a gene. This CDR3 reads CASSGLANEQYF. The CDR3 coding sequence is TGCGCCAGCTCGGGACTAGCGAACGAGCAGTACTTC.

The chain uses TRBV15 and TRBJ1-1; tentatively, D is TRBD1 (5 bases). Trimming removed 0 bases at V and 4 bases at J, with 15 bases between. The CDR3 loop spans 16 amino acids. The germline gives CDR1 LNHNV, CDR2 YYDKDF (reference sequence). CDR3 in DNA: TGTGCCACCAGCAGAGATCAGGGAACAGTAGTCACTGAAGCTTTCTTT. Protein sequence: CATSRDQGTVVTEAFF.

Here the CDR3 reads CASSLRQGTSYGYTF. The CDR3 DNA reads as TGTGCCAGCAGTCTCCGACAGGGGACAAGCTATGGCTACACCTTC. The chain has TRBV27 and TRBJ1-2, with TRBD1 matching 8 bases. V shed 5 bases and J 4 bases; nucleotides not matched to a gene: 9. Germline V lookup: CDR1 MNHEY, CDR2 SMNVEV (reference sequence). The CDR3 sequence is 15 residues long.

This rearrangement joins TRBV19 to TRBJ2-7; D not resolved. CDR3 size: 13 residues. Trimming removed 5 bases from V and 0 bases from J, with 8 bases in between. Germline values: CDR1 LNHDA, CDR2 SQIVND (reference sequence). The CDR3: CASSRVGSYEQYF. CDR3 nucleotides: TGTGCCAGTAGTCGAGTCGGCTCCTACGAGCAGTACTTC. Variable domain in full (rest from reference TRBV19 and TRBJ2-7): DGGITQSPKYLFRKEGQNVTLSCEQNLNHDAMYWYRQDPGQGLRLIYYSQIVNDFQKGDIAEGYSVSREKKESFPLTVTSAQKNPTAFYLCASSRVGSYEQYFGPGTRLTVT.

The J gene is TRBJ2-7, the V gene TRBV18; TRBD2 aligns across 7 bases. J was trimmed by 0 bases and V by 6 bases; bases with no gene match: 11. CDR3 length equals 16 residues. CDR1 is KGHSH, CDR2 LQKENI, per germline. The CDR3: CASSTGAGGTSYEQYF. For the CDR3, the DNA is TGTGCCAGCTCTACCGGTGCCGGGGGGACCTCCTACGAGCAGTACTTC.